The 31 T cell receptor beta chains below come from one sample, sequenced in a study of blood T cell repertoires in COVID-19. Profiling relied on immunoSEQ multiplex PCR, and the TCRdb table lists in-frame clones only, not all of them. The data contain about 260,000 clones, about 80% of them singletons. Sequences were obtained from peripheral blood. These receptor sequences come from a woman of 80 years or more with acute or convalescent COVID-19.

The rearrangement joins TRBV6-5 to TRBJ1-4, with TRBD1 identical over 9 bases. J gave up 8 bases and V 5 bases, and 9 bases lay outside the gene matches. Germline V CDR1 and CDR2: MNHEY, SVGAGI. This CDR3 is built from 15 residues. The CDR3, as DNA: TGTGCCAGCAGTCTCCGGACAGGGGTAGGAGAAAAACTGTTTTTT. This sequence encodes CASSLRTGVGEKLFF.

The CDR3 DNA reads TGTGCCAGCAGCTTGATTAGCTCCTACAATGAGCAGTTCTTC. This sequence encodes CASSLISSYNEQFF. The gene calls are TRBV27 and TRBJ2-1, with D unclear. The CDR3 sequence is 14 residues long. V was shortened by 6 bases and J by 0 bases, with 9 bases between the two germline ends. Germline V lookup: CDR1 MNHEY, CDR2 SMNVEV (reference sequence).

The chain has TRBV6-5 and TRBJ2-3; D is undetermined. The CDR3 has 15 amino acids. Trimming removed 2 bases from V and 3 bases from J, with 12 bases in between. Germline assignment: CDR1 MNHEY and CDR2 SVGAGI. The CDR3 reads CASSYDSTGTDTQYF. DNA for the CDR3: TGTGCCAGCAGTTACGATAGCACCGGGACAGATACGCAGTATTTT.

The sample holds a few counts of this clone. CDR3 DNA: TGTGCCAGCAGCTTAGAGGGGGCGCCGAGTGAAAAACTGTTTTTT. Translating gives CASSLEGAPSEKLFF. This chain links TRBV7-9 with TRBJ1-4; 7 bases are shared with TRBD1. With 1 base clipped from V and 7 bases from J, the junction kept 6 bases outside the gene matches. Germline V gene lookup returns CDR1 SEHNR and CDR2 FQNEAQ (reference sequence). CDR3 length: 15 residues. Together with reference TRBV7-9 and TRBJ1-4, the CDR3 gives the full variable domain: DTGVSQNPRHKITKRGQNVTFRCDPISEHNRLYWYRQTLGQGPEFLTYFQNEAQLEKSRLLSDRFSAERPKGSFSTLEIQRTEQGDSAMYLCASSLEGAPSEKLFFGSGTQLSVL.

The genes are TRBV21-1 and TRBJ2-1; TRBD2, the table's D call, was not compared with the DNA. TRBV21-1 is flagged as a pseudogene. The CDR3 consists of 22 residues. The CDR3 loop reads CASSILGMDSGKFRIPYNEQFF. The CDR3 DNA reads as TGTGCCAGCAGCATTCTGGGGATGGACAGCGGGAAGTTTCGGATCCCCTACAATGAGCAGTTCTTC.

As concerns this clone: Other nucleotide sequences in the sample specify the same CDR3. The chain links TRBV5-6 to TRBJ1-4; 7 positions match TRBD1. V trimming: 4 bases; J trimming: 0 bases; junction bases outside the gene matches: 9. This CDR3 spans 17 amino acids. Germline lookup yields CDR1 SGHDT and CDR2 YYEEEE. CDR3 in amino acids: CASSLRQGHATNEKLFF. CDR3 in DNA: TGTGCCAGCAGCCTTCGACAGGGACATGCAACTAATGAAAAACTGTTTTTT. Supplemented by reference TRBV5-6 and TRBJ1-4, the full variable domain reads DAGVTQSPTHLIKTRGQQVTLRCSPKSGHDTVSWYQQALGQGPQFIFQYYEEEERQRGNFPDRFSGHQFPNYSSELNVNALLLGDSALYLCASSLRQGHATNEKLFFGSGTQLSVL.

This chain uses TRBV12-2 with TRBJ1-1. TRBV12-2 is an annotated pseudogene. CDR3 length: 13 amino acids. CDR3 DNA: TGTGCAAGTCGCTTACGGGGTTACACTGAAGCTTTCTTT. It is translated as CASRLRGYTEAFF.

This chain uses TRBV6-5 with TRBJ2-6, with D possibly being TRBD2 (5 bases). CDR1 and CDR2 from the germline V gene are MNHEY and SVGAGI. V gave up 6 bases and J gave up 4 bases, with 13 bases separating them. The CDR3 spans 15 residues. CDR3 in DNA: TGTGCCAGCAGCAAAAGAGGAGGAGGGGCCAACGTCCTGACTTTC. This encodes CASSKRGGGANVLTF.

The genes are TRBV5-1 and TRBJ2-3, with TRBD1 identical over 8 bases. V gave up 5 bases and J gave up 4 bases; unmatched junction bases: 6. This CDR3 region has 14 residues. Germline lookup yields CDR1 SGHRS and CDR2 YFSETQ. The CDR3 sequence is CASRHRGSADTQYF. DNA for the CDR3: TGCGCCAGCAGGCACAGGGGGTCAGCAGATACGCAGTATTTT.

The chain recombines TRBV4-3 with TRBJ1-6; D not resolved. Looked up from germline, CDR1 is LGHNA and CDR2 is YSLEER. The CDR3 extends over 13 amino acids. The germline V and J ends were trimmed by 2 bases and 9 bases, with 8 bases remaining between them. CDR3 nucleotide sequence: TGCGCCAGCAGCCAATTTAGTGGTTCACCCCTCCACTTT. Residues: CASSQFSGSPLHF.

The rearrangement joins TRBV5-1 to TRBJ1-2; D call uncertain. CDR1 and CDR2 from the germline V gene are SGHRS and YFSETQ. Trimming removed 0 bases at V and 8 bases at J, with 20 bases between. The CDR3 spans 16 residues. CDR3 sequence (DNA): TGCGCCAGCAGCTTGGACTGGTCCCCAACGCTGAGCGGCTACACCTTC. Protein sequence: CASSLDWSPTLSGYTF.

This sequence joins TRBV3-1 (or the pseudogene TRBV3-2) and TRBJ2-5; 9 bases match TRBD2. The junction had 14 bases not matched to a gene; V was cut back by 4 bases and J by 5 bases. The germline V gene has CDR1 LGHDT and CDR2 YNNKEL (reference sequence). The CDR3 extends over 17 amino acids. This chain's CDR3 is CASSRGTRGGGMETQYF. The CDR3 DNA reads as TGTGCCAGCAGCCGTGGGACTCGCGGGGGGGGGATGGAGACCCAGTACTTC.

The chain is built from TRBV7-3 and TRBJ1-1, with D tentatively TRBD1 (5 bases). The CDR3 contains 14 residues. The germline gives CDR1 SGHTA, CDR2 FQGTGA. The V end lost 4 bases, the J end lost 8 bases, and 17 bases lay between the germline ends. CDR3 residues: CASSSTARVGEAFF. The DNA of the CDR3 is TGTGCCAGCAGCTCGACTGCCAGGGTAGGAGAAGCTTTCTTT.

V gene TRBV6-5 combines with J gene TRBJ2-7; possible D gene TRBD2, 7 bases. V shed 7 bases and J shed 3 bases, with 19 bases lying between them. The CDR3 totals 15 residues. Germline assignment: CDR1 MNHEY and CDR2 SVGAGI. The CDR3 sequence: CASTPVGGRSYEQYF. Written as DNA, the CDR3 is TGTGCCAGCACCCCGGTGGGGGGGCGCAGCTACGAGCAGTACTTC.

This clone was picked up one time. The chain links TRBV18 to TRBJ1-2; D call uncertain. Trimming left V 6 bases short and J 6 bases short, with 20 bases between. The CDR3 sequence is 15 residues long. Germline V lookup: CDR1 KGHSH, CDR2 LQKENI. For the CDR3, the DNA is TGTGCCAGCTCCCCCGGTCGCGAGCTGGGCCATGGCTACACCTTC. Translating it yields CASSPGRELGHGYTF. Combining the CDR3 with reference TRBV18 and TRBJ1-2 gives the whole variable domain NAGVMQNPRHLVRRRGQEARLRCSPMKGHSHVYWYRQLPEEGLKFMVYLQKENIIDESGMPKERFSAEFPKEGPSILRIQQVVRGDSAAYFCASSPGRELGHGYTFGSGTRLTVV.

The CDR3 DNA reads TGTGCCAGCAGCGCTTCGGGTGATCAGCCCCAGCATTTT. Encoded protein: CASSASGDQPQHF. This chain joins TRBV3-1 (or the pseudogene TRBV3-2) and TRBJ1-5; D call uncertain. V lost 5 bases to trimming and J lost 5 bases, with 10 bases between them. Germline V gene lookup returns CDR1 LGHDT and CDR2 YNNKEL (reference sequence). The CDR3 extends over 13 amino acids.

The V call is TRBV7-3, the J call TRBJ2-3; 11 bases line up with TRBD2. Germline V CDR1 and CDR2: SGHTA, FQGTGA. The CDR3 is 13 residues long. V was clipped by 2 bases and J by 11 bases; unmatched bases: 3. The DNA of the CDR3 is TGTGCCAGCAGCTTAGTACTAGCGGGGGTGCAGTATTTT. Its protein product is CASSLVLAGVQYF.

V usage is TRBV6-2 or TRBV6-3 and J usage is TRBJ2-2; no clear D gene. This CDR3 is 16 amino acids long. V gave up 0 bases and J gave up 0 bases, with 8 bases separating them. Germline V gene lookup returns CDR1 MNHEY and CDR2 SVGEGT. CDR3 region: CASSYSATTNTGELFF. CDR3 in DNA: TGTGCCAGCAGTTACTCGGCAACGACGAACACCGGGGAGCTGTTTTTT.

V gene TRBV18 combines with J gene TRBJ2-5; 13 nucleotides match TRBD2. J lost 5 bases, V lost 6 bases, and 6 bases had no gene match. Germline loops: CDR1 KGHSH, CDR2 LQKENI. The CDR3 has 15 amino acids. DNA of the CDR3: TGTGCCAGCTCCAGGACTAGCGGGAGTAGCGAGACCCAGTACTTC. It specifies CASSRTSGSSETQYF.

CDR3 protein: CASRLAVEETQYF. The CDR3, as DNA: TGTGCAAGTCGCTTAGCGGTAGAAGAGACCCAGTACTTC. The rearrangement joins TRBV12-2 to TRBJ2-5; the table's D call TRBD2 went unverified against the DNA. TRBV12-2 is listed as a pseudogene. The CDR3 runs 13 residues.

The chain is built from TRBV6-5 and TRBJ2-1, with TRBD2 as a possible D gene (5 bases). The CDR3 extends over 15 amino acids. From germline, CDR1 is MNHEY and CDR2 SVGAGI. V gave up 5 bases and J gave up 7 bases, with 18 bases separating them. The CDR3 sequence is CASSNLGREINEQFF. The CDR3 DNA is TGTGCCAGCAGTAACCTTGGTAGGGAGATTAATGAGCAGTTCTTC.

This rearrangement joins TRBV6-4 to TRBJ2-2, with 8 bases that match TRBD1. CDR3 length equals 14 residues. The J segment lost 4 bases and the V segment lost 3 bases, leaving 1 base of the junction unmatched. Germline V gene lookup returns CDR1 MRHNA and CDR2 SNTAGT. In DNA form, the CDR3 reads TGTGCCAGCAGTGAGACAGGGGCCACCGGGGAGCTGTTTTTT. Its protein product is CASSETGATGELFF.

This clone appeared a few times. This rearrangement joins TRBV7-2 to TRBJ2-1, with 13 positions matching TRBD2. The CDR3 is made up of 19 amino acids. The V gene end was trimmed by 5 bases and the J gene end by 6 bases; junction bases not matched to a gene: 16. Germline V gene sequence: CDR1 SGHTA, CDR2 FQGNSA. This CDR3 reads CASSPRTSGSWAGANEQFF. The CDR3 bases are TGTGCCAGCAGCCCACGGACTAGCGGGAGTTGGGCCGGGGCCAATGAGCAGTTCTTC.

The V call is TRBV7-8, the J call TRBJ2-7; 7 bases are a match to TRBD1. V was pared by 3 bases and J by 3 bases, with 5 bases of the junction left unmatched. Germline V gene sequence: CDR1 SGHVS, CDR2 FQNEAQ. The CDR3 runs to 14 residues. CDR3 sequence (DNA): TGTGCCAGCAGCTTTCAGGGGGTGGACTACGAGCAGTACTTC. Its translation is CASSFQGVDYEQYF.

The rearrangement links TRBV5-6 to TRBJ1-2; D may be TRBD1 (6 bases). V was pared by 0 bases and J by 4 bases, with 10 bases between. This CDR3 contains 14 residues. CDR1 and CDR2 from the germline V gene are SGHDT and YYEEEE. For the CDR3, the DNA is TGTGCCAGCAGCTTGGGGCAGGGGTTCTATGGCTACACCTTC. Translation: CASSLGQGFYGYTF.

The sample holds a few counts of this clone. The chain recombines TRBV25-1 with TRBJ1-5; TRBD1 is a possible D gene (5 bases). The germline V gene encodes CDR1 MGHDK and CDR2 SYGVNS. Trimming stripped 3 bases from V and 2 bases from J, with 14 bases between. The CDR3 runs to 16 residues. The CDR3 region is CASSDGRGGRNQPQHF. The CDR3 nucleotides are TGTGCCAGCAGTGATGGTCGGGGGGGTCGCAATCAGCCCCAGCATTTT.

This clone was seen only once. The chain carries TRBV5-1 and TRBJ1-1, with D perhaps matching TRBD1 (5 bases). The CDR3 loop spans 13 amino acids. CDR1 SGHRS and CDR2 YFSETQ come from the germline V gene. V lost 4 bases and J lost 3, with 10 bases in between. The CDR3 loop reads CASSPAGDTEAFF. In DNA, the CDR3 is TGCGCCAGCAGCCCCGCGGGGGACACTGAAGCTTTCTTT.

The rearrangement joins TRBV11-1 to TRBJ1-2, with unresolved D. The CDR3 runs 13 residues. Germline V gives CDR1 SGHAT, CDR2 FQDESV (reference sequence). V was cut by 0 bases and J by 7 bases, with 9 bases left in between. This CDR3 reads CASSLAGIGGYTF. The DNA for the CDR3 is TGTGCCAGCAGCTTAGCCGGGATCGGTGGCTACACCTTC.

V and J are TRBV28 and TRBJ2-7; tentative D call: TRBD1 (5 bases). The CDR3 runs 12 residues. Trimming left V 6 bases short and J 3 bases short, with 9 bases between. The germline V gene has CDR1 MDHEN and CDR2 SYDVKM. CDR3 in amino acids: CASRSTGYEQYF. CDR3 coding DNA: TGTGCCAGCAGATCTACAGGCTACGAGCAGTACTTC.

This clone was detected only once. V is TRBV11-2 and J is TRBJ2-5; TRBD2 might be the D (6 bases). This CDR3 has 12 residues. Germline V gives CDR1 SGHAT, CDR2 FQNNGV. V shed 5 bases and J shed 5 bases, with 9 bases lying between them. CDR3 in DNA: TGTGCCAGCAGCGTGGAGGGGGAGACCCAGTACTTC. This sequence encodes CASSVEGETQYF.

This chain links TRBV7-9 with TRBJ2-7, with a weak D call TRBD1 (5 bases). The V and J ends lost 5 bases and 6 bases respectively, with 14 bases between them. The CDR3 contains 13 residues. Germline CDR1 reads SEHNR; CDR2 reads FQNEAQ (reference sequence). The CDR3 protein is CASSAVHQGEQYF. The CDR3 nucleotides are TGTGCCAGCAGCGCTGTGCATCAGGGCGAGCAGTACTTC.